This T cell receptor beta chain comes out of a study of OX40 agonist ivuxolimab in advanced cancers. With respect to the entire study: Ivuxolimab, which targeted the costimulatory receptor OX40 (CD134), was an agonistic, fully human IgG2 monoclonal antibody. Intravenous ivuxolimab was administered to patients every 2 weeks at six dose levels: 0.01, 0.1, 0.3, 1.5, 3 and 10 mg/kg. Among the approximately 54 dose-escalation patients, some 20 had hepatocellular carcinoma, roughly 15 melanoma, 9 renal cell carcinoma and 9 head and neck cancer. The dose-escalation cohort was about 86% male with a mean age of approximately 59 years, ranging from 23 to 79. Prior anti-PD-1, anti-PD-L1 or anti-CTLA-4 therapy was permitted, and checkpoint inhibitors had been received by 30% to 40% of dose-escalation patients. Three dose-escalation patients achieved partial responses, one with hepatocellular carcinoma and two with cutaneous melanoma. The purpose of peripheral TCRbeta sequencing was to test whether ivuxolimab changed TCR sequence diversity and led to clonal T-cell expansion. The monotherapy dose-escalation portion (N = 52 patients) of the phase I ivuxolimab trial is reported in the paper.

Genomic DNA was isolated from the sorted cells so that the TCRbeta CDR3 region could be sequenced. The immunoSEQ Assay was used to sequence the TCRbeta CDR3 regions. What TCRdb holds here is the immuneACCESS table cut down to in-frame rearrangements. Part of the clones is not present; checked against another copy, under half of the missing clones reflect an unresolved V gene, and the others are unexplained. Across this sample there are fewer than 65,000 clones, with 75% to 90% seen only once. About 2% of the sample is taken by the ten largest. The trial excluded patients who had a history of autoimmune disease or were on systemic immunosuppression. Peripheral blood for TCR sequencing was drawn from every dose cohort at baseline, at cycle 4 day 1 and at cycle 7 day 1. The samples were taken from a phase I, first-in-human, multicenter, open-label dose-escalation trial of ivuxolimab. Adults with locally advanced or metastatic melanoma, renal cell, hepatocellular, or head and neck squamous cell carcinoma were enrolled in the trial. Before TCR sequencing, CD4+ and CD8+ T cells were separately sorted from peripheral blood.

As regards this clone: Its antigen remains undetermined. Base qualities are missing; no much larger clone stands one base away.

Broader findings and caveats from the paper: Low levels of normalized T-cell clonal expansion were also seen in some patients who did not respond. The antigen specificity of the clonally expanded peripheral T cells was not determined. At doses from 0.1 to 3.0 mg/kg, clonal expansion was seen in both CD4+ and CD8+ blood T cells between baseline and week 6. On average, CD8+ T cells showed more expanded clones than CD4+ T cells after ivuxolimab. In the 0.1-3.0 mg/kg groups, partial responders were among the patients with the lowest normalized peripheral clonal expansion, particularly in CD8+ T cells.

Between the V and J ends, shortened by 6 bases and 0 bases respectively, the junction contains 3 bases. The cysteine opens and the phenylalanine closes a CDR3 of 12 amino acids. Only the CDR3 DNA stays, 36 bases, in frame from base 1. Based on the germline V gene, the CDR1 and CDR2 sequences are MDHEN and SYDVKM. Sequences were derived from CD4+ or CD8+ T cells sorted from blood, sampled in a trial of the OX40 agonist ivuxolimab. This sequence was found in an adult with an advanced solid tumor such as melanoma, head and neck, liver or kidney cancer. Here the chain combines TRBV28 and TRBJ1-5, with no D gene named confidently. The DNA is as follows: TGTGCCAGCAGGGATAGCAATCAGCCCCAGCATTTT. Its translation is CASRDSNQPQHF.